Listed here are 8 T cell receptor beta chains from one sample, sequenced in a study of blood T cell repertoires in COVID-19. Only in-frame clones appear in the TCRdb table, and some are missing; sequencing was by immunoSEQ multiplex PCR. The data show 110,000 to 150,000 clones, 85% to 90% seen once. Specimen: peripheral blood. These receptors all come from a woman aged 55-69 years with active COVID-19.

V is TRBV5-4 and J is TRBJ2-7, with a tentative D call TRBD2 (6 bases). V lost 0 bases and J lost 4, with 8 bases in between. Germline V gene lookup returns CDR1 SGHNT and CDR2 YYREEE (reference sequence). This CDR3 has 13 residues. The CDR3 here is CASSLGTKYEQYF. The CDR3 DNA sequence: TGTGCCAGCAGCTTGGGGACTAAGTACGAGCAGTACTTC.

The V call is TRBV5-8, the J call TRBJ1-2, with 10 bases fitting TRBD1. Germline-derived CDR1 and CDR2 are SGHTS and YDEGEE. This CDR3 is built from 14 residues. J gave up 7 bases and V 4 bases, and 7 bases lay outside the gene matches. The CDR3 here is CASSRRQGASGYTF. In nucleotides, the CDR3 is TGTGCCAGCAGCAGGCGACAGGGGGCGAGTGGCTACACCTTC.

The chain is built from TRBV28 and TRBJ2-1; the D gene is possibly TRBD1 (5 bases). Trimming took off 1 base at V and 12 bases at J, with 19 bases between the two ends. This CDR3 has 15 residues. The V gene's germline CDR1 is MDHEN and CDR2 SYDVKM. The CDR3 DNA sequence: TGTGCCAGCAGTTTATTCGGCCTAGAGACCCAGGGGCAGTTCTTC. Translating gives CASSLFGLETQGQFF.

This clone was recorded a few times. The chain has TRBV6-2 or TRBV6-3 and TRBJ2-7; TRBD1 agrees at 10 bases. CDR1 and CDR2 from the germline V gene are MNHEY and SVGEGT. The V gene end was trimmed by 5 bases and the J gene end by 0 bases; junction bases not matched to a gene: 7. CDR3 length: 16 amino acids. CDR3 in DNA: TGTGCCAGCAGTAACCACCGGACAGGGGGCTCCTACGAGCAGTACTTC. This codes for CASSNHRTGGSYEQYF.

The CDR3 protein is CASSVESAGDTDTQYF. The CDR3 bases are TGTGCCAGCAGCGTAGAGTCAGCGGGAGACACAGATACGCAGTATTTT. This chain uses TRBV9 with TRBJ2-3; 8 bases are shared with TRBD2. CDR1 is SGDLS, CDR2 YYNGEE, per germline. This CDR3 has 16 amino acids. Germline trimming cut 0 bases from V and 2 bases from J; bases unmatched to any gene: 5.

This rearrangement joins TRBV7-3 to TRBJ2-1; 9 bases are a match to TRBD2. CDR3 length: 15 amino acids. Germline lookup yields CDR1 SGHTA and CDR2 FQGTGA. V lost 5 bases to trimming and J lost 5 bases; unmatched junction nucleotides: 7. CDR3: CASSATSGRHNEQFF. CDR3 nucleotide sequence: TGTGCCAGCAGCGCCACTAGCGGGCGTCACAATGAGCAGTTCTTC.

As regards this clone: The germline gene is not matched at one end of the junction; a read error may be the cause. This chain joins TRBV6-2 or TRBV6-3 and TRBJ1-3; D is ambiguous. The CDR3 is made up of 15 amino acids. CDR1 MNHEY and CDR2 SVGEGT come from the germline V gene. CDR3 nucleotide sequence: TGTGCCAGCAGTGACTCGTCCAGAACTGGAAACACCATATATTTT. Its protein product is CASSDSSRTGNTIYF.

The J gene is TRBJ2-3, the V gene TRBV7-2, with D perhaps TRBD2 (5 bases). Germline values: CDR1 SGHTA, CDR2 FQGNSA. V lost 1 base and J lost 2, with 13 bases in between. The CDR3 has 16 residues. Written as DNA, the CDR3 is TGTGCCAGCAGCTTAGGAAGCGGAGACCCCACAGATACGCAGTATTTT. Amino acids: CASSLGSGDPTDTQYF.